A selection of T cell receptor beta chains follows, all from one sample in a study of T cells in Graves' hyperthyroidism and ophthalmopathy. From the multiplex PCR reads, TCRdb called clonotypes with MiXCR, one entry per CDR3 protein. The sample shows some 500,000 distinct CDR3 sequences, more than 15% of them seen only once. The specimen was blood. The source of these receptors is a woman in her twenties or thirties with Graves' ophthalmopathy. Both conserved end residues are trimmed from each CDR3. A clone size is listed for some rows: how often the clone was seen (once, few, many), or a class if it is expanded.

V gene	clone size	J gene	CDR3 protein
TRBV5-1	many	TRBJ1-1	ASSRTPTVNTEAF
TRBV25-1	NA	TRBJ2-3	ASSELTSATDTQY
TRBV28	many	TRBJ1-5	ASSTDRHQPQH
TRBV9	few	TRBJ2-1	ASSVALAGEQF
TRBV6-2/TRBV6-3	few	TRBJ1-2	ASRDRGDYGYT
TRBV6-1	NA	TRBJ2-7	ASSPDRARAYEQY
TRBV7-2	few	TRBJ1-2	ASSVDRGSNYGYT
TRBV27	few	TRBJ2-1	ASSINNFPGLAGGYNEQF
TRBV20-1	once	TRBJ1-4	SARIDRTNEKLF
TRBV7-2	many	TRBJ2-3	ASSSRDRGTDTQY
TRBV15	many	TRBJ1-2	ATSSSDSTPVYGYT
TRBV3-1	many	TRBJ2-7	ASSLGLAGVRHPYEQY
TRBV4-2	many	TRBJ2-7	ASSQDSGGAYEQY
TRBV12-3/TRBV12-4	many	TRBJ2-7	ASSLSHSLEQY
TRBV6-4	NA	TRBJ2-3	ASSDAGGPADTQY
TRBV20-1	many	TRBJ1-5	SASRGRSNQPQH
TRBV6-1	NA	TRBJ2-2	ASKGPANTGELF
TRBV27	many	TRBJ2-3	ASSLTSGGTDTQY
TRBV27	NA	TRBJ2-7	ASSFLTGTGTYEQY
TRBV19	few	TRBJ1-5	ASTISGHSNQPQH
TRBV28	many	TRBJ2-5	ASTGLRQTQY
TRBV24-1	NA	TRBJ2-3	ATSDSRLAGGRDTQY
TRBV20-1	many	TRBJ2-1	SARGAPLDEAYNEQF
TRBV7-9	few	TRBJ2-3	ASSLAGATFSDTQY
TRBV29-1	many	TRBJ1-1	SVEDTGRNTEAF
TRBV5-1	many	TRBJ1-1	ASSLGQAYMNTEAF
TRBV10-3	few	TRBJ2-3	AISAGPGTDTQY
TRBV6-2/TRBV6-3	many	TRBJ2-7	ASSYSTLGQGISYEQY
TRBV20-1	many	TRBJ2-1	SARGSSFPNEQF
TRBV10-1	few	TRBJ2-3	ASSESLGAYQDTQY
TRBV6-1	many	TRBJ2-5	ASRLDGTQY
TRBV29-1	NA	TRBJ2-7	SVDGTESYEQY
TRBV28	many	TRBJ2-1	ASSFTLRSGSYNEQF
TRBV28	many	TRBJ2-1	ASSSPPPYHNEQF
TRBV9	many	TRBJ2-1	ASSVAASSYNEQF
TRBV6-1	many	TRBJ1-5	ASSESPGGAISNQPQH
TRBV29-1	few	TRBJ2-1	SVEGRELGGEQF
TRBV5-1	NA	TRBJ2-1	ASSSPFGQAGQF
TRBV19	NA	TRBJ2-2	ASIQTGLAGDTGELF
TRBV27	few	TRBJ2-3	ASSLSSSSGLIFLDTQY
TRBV12-3/TRBV12-4	many	TRBJ1-5	ASNMGRNSNQPQH
TRBV27	few	TRBJ2-7	ASSQWDRKGEQY
TRBV6-2/TRBV6-3	few	TRBJ2-2	ASSHHRAGELF
TRBV7-3	many	TRBJ2-2	ASSLTGGGNTGELF
TRBV4-2	many	TRBJ2-7	ASSQDHGPPYEQY
TRBV19	NA	TRBJ2-1	ASSVDRGHEQF
TRBV12-3/TRBV12-4	NA	TRBJ2-1	ASRPTGLQGEQF
TRBV30	many	TRBJ2-7	AWREGRSTYEQY
TRBV20-1	few	TRBJ1-1	SARDWSGPEAF
TRBV28	many	TRBJ1-1	ASSPSALNTEAF
TRBV7-9	few	TRBJ2-6	ASSLTAGANVLT
TRBV2	many	TRBJ1-5	ASSEAQGQRNQPQH
TRBV6-5	NA	TRBJ1-5	ASSYSPGFNQPQH
TRBV6-1	many	TRBJ1-3	ASDDSGNTIY
TRBV4-3	few	TRBJ2-3	ASSQDGVAGATTDTQY